This T cell receptor (beta chain) was recovered during a study of CD8+CD57+ T cells in acquired aplastic anemia. Investigators profiled TCR beta VDJ and CDR3 from genomic DNA template. TCRdb independently ran MiXCR on the reads; one entry per CDR3 protein. The sample includes about 150,000 distinct CDR3 sequences, about half of them seen just once. Study-wide results and limits: Patients and controls had in common twenty-nine CD8+ CDR3 sequences. Between patients and controls, CD8+ Simpson's diversity did not vary significantly.

Points on this clonotype: What it binds is not known.

Patients sequenced had flow cytometry evidence of CD8+CD57+ cell expansion. Patients were untreated when blood was sampled. Germline CDR1 and CDR2: DFQATT and SNEGSKA (reference sequence). V shed 8 bases and J 3 bases; nucleotides not matched to a gene: 4. This CDR3 has 12 amino acids. The TCR comes from a human donor with aplastic anemia. The chain employs TRBV20-1 and TRBJ2-7; 10 bases match TRBD1. The sample consisted of sorted CD4+, CD8+, or CD8+CD57+ T cells (not recorded which) from PBMCs. The chain's CDR3 is CSPGQGVYEQYF. The CDR3 DNA reads TGCAGTCCCGGACAGGGGGTCTACGAGCAGTACTTC.